Only one count was recorded for the clone carrying this TCR beta chain. The antigen is unknown. The data originate from a study of molecular identifiers for immune sequencing clone quantification. Looking at the study overall: Sequencing covered four of five parts into which replicate RNA from approximately 20,000 or 98,000 naive CD8 cells was split.

General study findings and limits: Detecting spiked Jurkat TCR RNA from one cell among one million naive cells was reportedly possible. Barcode-sharing identical TCR molecules could underestimate highly expanded clone sizes. In naive cells, under 1% of molecules belonged to clones above 20 RNA copies, against over 99% in effector cells.

V was cut by 1 base and J by 7 bases, with 11 bases left in between. Germline CDR1 is MGHRA and CDR2 is YSYEKL. The CDR3 consists of 15 residues. TCRdb reprocessed the PCR reads with MiXCR, giving one entry per CDR3 protein. The table includes some 40,000 distinct CDR3 sequences, roughly 20% detected once. The rearrangement uses TRBV4-1 and TRBJ1-6; TRBD1 might be the D (5 bases). Sequencing was performed on naive CD8+ T cells from blood, with Jurkat cell RNA spiked in. As for subset: FACS-sorted CD8+CD4-CCR7+CD45RA+ naive T cells. This receptor was taken from a human donor in good health. Some libraries in this study had Jurkat cell RNA spiked in. The CDR3 loop reads CASSQVIGVNSPLHF. Here the CDR3 DNA reads TGCGCCAGCAGCCAAGTGATAGGGGTGAATTCACCCCTCCACTTT.